The clone carrying this T cell receptor (beta chain) is a singleton in its sample. Its antigen remains unknown. TCRdb's copy holds only in-frame clones and misses some; the assay was immunoSEQ multiplex PCR. The profile shows 45,000 or so clones, 70% to 90% of them singletons. The data derive from a study of regulatory and conventional T cells in RAG deficiency. Whole-study results and caveats: Shannon entropy fell and Simpson indices rose in RAG-deficient patients.

Conventional CD4+ T cells were sorted from blood as CD25-low CD127-high cells. CDR3 size: 16 residues. CDR1 is SGHRS, CDR2 YFSETQ, per germline. Trimming removed 4 bases at V and 0 bases at J, with 16 bases between. These data were also reused for a study on regulatory T cells. Per that study: The PCR used 52 TRBV and 13 TRBJ primers. Patient repertoires had restricted TRB V-J pairs and skewed V and J usage, most in Tregs.

Sequenced material: CD4+ effector T cells sorted from blood. The chain is built from TRBV5-1 and TRBJ1-2; D may be TRBD1 (5 bases). The receptor was derived from a human donor in good health. CDR3 in amino acids: CASSLSGARTNYGYTF. As DNA, the CDR3 is TGCGCCAGCAGCCTGTCCGGGGCCAGAACTAACTATGGCTACACCTTC.